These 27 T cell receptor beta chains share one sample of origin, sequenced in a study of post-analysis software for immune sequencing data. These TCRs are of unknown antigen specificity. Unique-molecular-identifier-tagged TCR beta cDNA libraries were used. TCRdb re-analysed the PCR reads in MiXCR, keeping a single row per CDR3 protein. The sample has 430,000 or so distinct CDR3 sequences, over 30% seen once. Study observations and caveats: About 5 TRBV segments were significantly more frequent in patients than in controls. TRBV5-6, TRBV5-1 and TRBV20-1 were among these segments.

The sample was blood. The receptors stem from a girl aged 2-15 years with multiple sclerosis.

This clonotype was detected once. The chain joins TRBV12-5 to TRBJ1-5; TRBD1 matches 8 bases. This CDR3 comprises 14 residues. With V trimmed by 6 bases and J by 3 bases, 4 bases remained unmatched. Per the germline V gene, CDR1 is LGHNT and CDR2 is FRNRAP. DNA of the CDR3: TGTGCTAGTGGACGACAGGGGATCAATCAGCCCCAGCATTTT. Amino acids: CASGRQGINQPQHF.

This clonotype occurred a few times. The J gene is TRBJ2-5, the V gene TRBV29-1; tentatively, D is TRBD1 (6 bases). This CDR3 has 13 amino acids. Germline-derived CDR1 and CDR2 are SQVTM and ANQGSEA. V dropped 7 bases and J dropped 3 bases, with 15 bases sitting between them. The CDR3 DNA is TGCAGCGATAACAGGGCAGGGAAAGAGACCCAGTACTTC. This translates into CSDNRAGKETQYF.

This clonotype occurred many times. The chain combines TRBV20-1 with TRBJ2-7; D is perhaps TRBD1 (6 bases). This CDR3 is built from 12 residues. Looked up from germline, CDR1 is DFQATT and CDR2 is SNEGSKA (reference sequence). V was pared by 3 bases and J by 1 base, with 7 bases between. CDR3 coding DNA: TGCAGTGCTAGGGACAGTTCCTACGAGCAGTACTTC. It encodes CSARDSSYEQYF.

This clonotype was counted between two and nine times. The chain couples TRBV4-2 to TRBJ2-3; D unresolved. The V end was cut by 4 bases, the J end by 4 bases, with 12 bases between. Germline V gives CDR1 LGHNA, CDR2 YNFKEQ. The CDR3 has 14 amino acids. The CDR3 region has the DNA TGTGCCAGCAGCCCGCCAGACCGTGCAGATACGCAGTATTTT. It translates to CASSPPDRADTQYF.

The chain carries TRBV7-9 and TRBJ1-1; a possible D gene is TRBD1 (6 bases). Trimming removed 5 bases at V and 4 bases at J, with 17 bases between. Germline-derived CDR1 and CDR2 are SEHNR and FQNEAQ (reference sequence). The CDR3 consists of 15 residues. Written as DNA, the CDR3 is TGTGCCAGCAGCGTGGGGGCTCGGGATCCCACTGAAGCTTTCTTT. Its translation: CASSVGARDPTEAFF.

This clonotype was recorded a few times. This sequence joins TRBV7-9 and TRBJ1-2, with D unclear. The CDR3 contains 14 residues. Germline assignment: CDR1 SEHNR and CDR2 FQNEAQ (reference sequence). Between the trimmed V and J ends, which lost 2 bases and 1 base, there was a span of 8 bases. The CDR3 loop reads CASSLPGSNYGYTF. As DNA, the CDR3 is TGTGCCAGCAGCTTACCTGGCAGTAACTATGGCTACACCTTC.

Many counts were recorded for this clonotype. The CDR3 region is CASSSTGGYGYTF. The CDR3 DNA reads TGTGCCAGCAGCTCGACAGGGGGATATGGCTACACCTTC. The V gene is TRBV7-3, the J gene TRBJ1-2, with 9 bases identical to TRBD1. Germline V lookup: CDR1 SGHTA, CDR2 FQGTGA. V lost 4 bases to trimming and J lost 5 bases; unmatched junction nucleotides: 2. CDR3 length equals 13 residues.

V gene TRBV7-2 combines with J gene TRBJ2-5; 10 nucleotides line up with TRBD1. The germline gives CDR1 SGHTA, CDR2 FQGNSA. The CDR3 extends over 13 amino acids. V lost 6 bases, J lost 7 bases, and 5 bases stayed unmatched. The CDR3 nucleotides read TGTGCCAGCAGTCGACAGGGGGCAGGGACCCAGTACTTC. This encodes CASSRQGAGTQYF.

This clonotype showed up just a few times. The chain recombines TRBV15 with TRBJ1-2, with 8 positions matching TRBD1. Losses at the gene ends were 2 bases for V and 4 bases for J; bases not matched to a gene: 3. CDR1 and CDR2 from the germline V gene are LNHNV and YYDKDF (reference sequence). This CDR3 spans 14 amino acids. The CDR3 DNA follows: TGTGCCACCAGCAGAACTGGGACAGGCTATGGCTACACCTTC. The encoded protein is CATSRTGTGYGYTF.

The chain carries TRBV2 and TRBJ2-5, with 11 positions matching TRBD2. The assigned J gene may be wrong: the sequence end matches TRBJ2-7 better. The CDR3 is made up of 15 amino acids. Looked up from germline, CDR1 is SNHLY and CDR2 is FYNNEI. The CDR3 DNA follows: TGTGCCAGCAGTGAAACGGGACTAGCGGACTACGAGCAGTACTTC. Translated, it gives CASSETGLADYEQYF.

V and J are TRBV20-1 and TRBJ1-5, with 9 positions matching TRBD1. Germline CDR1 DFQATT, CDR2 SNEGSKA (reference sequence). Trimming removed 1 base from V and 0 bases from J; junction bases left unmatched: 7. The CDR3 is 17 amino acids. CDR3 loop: CSARVGDRGYSNQPQHF. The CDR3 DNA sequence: TGCAGTGCTAGAGTCGGAGACAGGGGGTATAGCAATCAGCCCCAGCATTTT.

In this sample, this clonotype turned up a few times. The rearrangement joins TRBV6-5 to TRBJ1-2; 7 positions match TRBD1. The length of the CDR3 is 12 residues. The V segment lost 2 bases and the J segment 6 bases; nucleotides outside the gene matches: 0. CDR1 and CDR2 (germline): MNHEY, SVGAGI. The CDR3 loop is CASSYRGHGYTF. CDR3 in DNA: TGTGCCAGCAGTTACAGGGGGCATGGCTACACCTTC.

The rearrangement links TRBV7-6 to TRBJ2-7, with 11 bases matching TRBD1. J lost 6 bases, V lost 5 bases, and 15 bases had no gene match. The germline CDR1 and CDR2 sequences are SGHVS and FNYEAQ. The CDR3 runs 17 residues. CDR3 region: CASSPRTGGGSTTEQYF. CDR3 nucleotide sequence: TGTGCCAGCAGCCCAAGGACAGGGGGCGGCTCGACTACCGAGCAGTACTTC.

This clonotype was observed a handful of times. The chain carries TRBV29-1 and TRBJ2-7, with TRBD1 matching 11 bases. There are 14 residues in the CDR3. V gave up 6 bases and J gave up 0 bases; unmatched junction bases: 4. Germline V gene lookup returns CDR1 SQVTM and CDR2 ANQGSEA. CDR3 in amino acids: CSVDGTGGSYEQYF. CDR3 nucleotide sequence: TGCAGCGTGGACGGGACAGGGGGCTCCTACGAGCAGTACTTC.

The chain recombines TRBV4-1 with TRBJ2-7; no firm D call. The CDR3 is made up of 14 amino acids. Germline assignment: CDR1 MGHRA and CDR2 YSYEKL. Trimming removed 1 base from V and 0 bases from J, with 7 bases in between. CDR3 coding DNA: TGCGCCAGCAGCCAAGTGCAGAACTCCTACGAGCAGTACTTC. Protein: CASSQVQNSYEQYF.

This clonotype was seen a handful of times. This chain's CDR3 is CASRPGQWSSYEQYF. The CDR3 DNA follows: TGTGCCAGCAGGCCCGGACAGTGGAGCTCCTACGAGCAGTACTTC. The V gene is TRBV28, the J gene TRBJ2-7, with a weak D call TRBD1 (6 bases). CDR1 and CDR2 from the germline V gene are MDHEN and SYDVKM. Trimming shortened V by 6 bases and J by 0 bases, and 15 bases separated the two germline ends. CDR3 length: 15 residues.

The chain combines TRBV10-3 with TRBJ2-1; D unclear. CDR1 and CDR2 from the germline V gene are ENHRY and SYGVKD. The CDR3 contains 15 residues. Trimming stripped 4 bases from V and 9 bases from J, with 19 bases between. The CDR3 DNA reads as TGTGCCATCAGTGCCCTAAGGGCCCTAGACGCTGAGCAGTTCTTC. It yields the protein CAISALRALDAEQFF.

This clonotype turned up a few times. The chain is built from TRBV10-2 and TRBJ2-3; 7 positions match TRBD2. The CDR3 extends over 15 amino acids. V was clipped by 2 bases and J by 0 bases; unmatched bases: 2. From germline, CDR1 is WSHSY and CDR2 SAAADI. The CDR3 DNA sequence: TGCGCCAGCAGTGAGGAAGCGGGGAGCACAGATACGCAGTATTTT. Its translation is CASSEEAGSTDTQYF.

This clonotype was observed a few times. DNA of the CDR3: TGTGCCAGCAGTTACTCCCCCCTGGACTTGTCCTCCTATAATTCACCCCTCCACTTT. Its protein product is CASSYSPLDLSSYNSPLHF. The chain joins TRBV6-5 to TRBJ1-6; D remains ambiguous. CDR1 is MNHEY, CDR2 SVGAGI, per germline. The CDR3 contains 19 residues. The V gene lost 0 bases and the J gene lost 0 bases, with 15 bases spanning the gap.

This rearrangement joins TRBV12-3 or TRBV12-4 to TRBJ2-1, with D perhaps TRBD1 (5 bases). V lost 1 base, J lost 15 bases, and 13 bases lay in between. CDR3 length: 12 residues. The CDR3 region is CASSLDPGLRFF. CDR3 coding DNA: TGTGCCAGCAGTTTAGATCCAGGGTTGCGGTTCTTC.

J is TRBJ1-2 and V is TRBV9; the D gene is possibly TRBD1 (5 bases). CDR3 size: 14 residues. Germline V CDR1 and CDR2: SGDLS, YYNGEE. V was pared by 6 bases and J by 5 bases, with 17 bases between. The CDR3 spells CASTSGEGFYGYTF. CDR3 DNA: TGTGCCAGCACCAGCGGTGAGGGGTTTTATGGCTACACCTTC.

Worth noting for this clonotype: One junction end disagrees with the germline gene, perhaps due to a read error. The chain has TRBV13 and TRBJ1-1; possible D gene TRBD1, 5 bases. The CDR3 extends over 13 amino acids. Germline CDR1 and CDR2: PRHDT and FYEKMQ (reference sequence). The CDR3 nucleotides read TGTACCAGCAGCTTAGGTCCGCAGGGAGCGGCTTTCTTT. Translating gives CTSSLGPQGAAFF.

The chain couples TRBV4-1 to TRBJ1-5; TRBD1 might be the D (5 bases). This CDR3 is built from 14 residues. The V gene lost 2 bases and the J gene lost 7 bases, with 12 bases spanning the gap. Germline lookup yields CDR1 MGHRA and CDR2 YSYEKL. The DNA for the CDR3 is TGCGCCAGCAGCCAATTAGCTAGGGGACAGCCCCAGCATTTT. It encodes CASSQLARGQPQHF.

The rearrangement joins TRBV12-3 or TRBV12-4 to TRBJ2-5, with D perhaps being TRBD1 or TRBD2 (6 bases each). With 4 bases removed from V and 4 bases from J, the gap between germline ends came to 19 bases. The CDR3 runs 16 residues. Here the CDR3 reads CASSSVERRGAETQYF. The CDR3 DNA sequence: TGTGCCAGCAGTTCGGTGGAGCGGAGGGGGGCAGAGACCCAGTACTTC.

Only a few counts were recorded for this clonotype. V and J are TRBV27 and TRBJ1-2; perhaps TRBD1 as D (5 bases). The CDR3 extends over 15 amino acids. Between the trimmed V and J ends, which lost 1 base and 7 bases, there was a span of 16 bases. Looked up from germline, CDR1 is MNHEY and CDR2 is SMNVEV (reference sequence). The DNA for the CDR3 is TGTGCCAGCAGTTTATTCCTGGGGCCGAGGGGTGGCTACACCTTC. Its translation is CASSLFLGPRGGYTF.

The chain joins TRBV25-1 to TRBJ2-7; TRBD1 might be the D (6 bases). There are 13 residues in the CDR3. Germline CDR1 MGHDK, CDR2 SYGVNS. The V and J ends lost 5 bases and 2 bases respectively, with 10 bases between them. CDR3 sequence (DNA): TGTGCCAGCAGTCCAGGGGTCGCCTACGAGCAGTACTTC. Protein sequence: CASSPGVAYEQYF.

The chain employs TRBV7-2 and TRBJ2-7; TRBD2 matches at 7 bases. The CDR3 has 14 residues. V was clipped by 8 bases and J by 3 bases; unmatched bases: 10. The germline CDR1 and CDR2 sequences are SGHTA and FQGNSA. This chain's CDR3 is CASARGDYNYEQYF. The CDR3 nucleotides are TGTGCCAGCGCGAGAGGGGACTACAACTACGAGCAGTACTTC.